This TCR beta chain was obtained from a study of cytomegalovirus exposure and HLA in healthy donors. Study details: In a previous analysis, 95 million to 130 million unique TCR beta sequences were found from 170 million or so T cells. Whole-study results and caveats: Reportedly, diagnosis of cytomegalovirus status by the classifier showed high specificity and sensitivity.

This CDR3 is built from 13 residues. Trimming removed 0 bases at V and 3 bases at J, with 6 bases between. Germline assignment: CDR1 SEHNR and CDR2 FQNEAQ (reference sequence). Comments on this clone: The antigen is unknown.

The PCR ran on 60 Vbeta and 13 Jbeta primers. Clones were sequenced by immunoSEQ multiplex PCR, and TCRdb holds only the in-frame ones, with some missing. There are approximately 100,000 clones in the sample; around 77% occur only once, and approximately 9.9% lies in the top ten. The TCR was taken from a man aged 40-50 years in good health and CMV-seropositive. The chain couples TRBV7-9 to TRBJ2-7; unclear D gene. What was sequenced was PBMCs. The CDR3 DNA follows: TGTGCCAGCAGCTTAGCGTCTTACTACGAGCAGTACTTC. This encodes CASSLASYYEQYF.